A single sample is the source of the 6 T cell receptor beta chains below, sequenced in a study of T-cell reconstitution after alpha-beta-depleted transplantation in children. Preparation of the TCRbeta library involved a method that used unique molecular identifiers. Each CDR3 protein gets one entry after TCRdb re-called the PCR reads with MiXCR. The sample includes hundreds of thousands of distinct CDR3 sequences, roughly a tenth of them seen just once. The sample in question was PBMCs, obtained before TCRalphabeta/CD19-depleted stem cell transplant. The source of these receptors is a child younger than two with acute myeloid leukemia, due to receive a stem cell transplant.

Notes on this clonotype: A much larger clone differs from this one at a single base, so this may be a read error. This sequence joins TRBV20-1 and TRBJ1-1, with TRBD1 matching 7 bases. V lost 6 bases and J lost 3; bases outside the gene matches: 16. Germline V CDR1 and CDR2: DFQATT, SNEGSKA (reference sequence). This CDR3 is built from 16 residues. In nucleotides, the CDR3 is TGCAGTGCGCCCGGGACAGCGGGGCTTAAGGACACTGAAGCTTTCTTT. Residues: CSAPGTAGLKDTEAFF.

This clonotype was found many times. The genes are TRBV6-2 or TRBV6-3 and TRBJ1-3; D is unclear. CDR1 is MNHEY and CDR2 is SVGEGT in the germline V gene. The CDR3 spans 15 residues. With 0 bases removed from V and 2 bases from J, the gap between germline ends came to 8 bases. For the CDR3, the DNA is TGTGCCAGCAGTTACTCGTCCGCCACTGGAAACACCATATATTTT. It yields the protein CASSYSSATGNTIYF.

V gene TRBV2 combines with J gene TRBJ2-5; 7 bases are a match to TRBD1. This CDR3 comprises 15 residues. Per the germline V gene, CDR1 is SNHLY and CDR2 is FYNNEI. The CDR3 reads CTLSSTGVDPETQYF. The CDR3 DNA reads TGTACCCTCAGTTCCACAGGGGTGGATCCGGAGACCCAGTACTTC.

This clonotype was observed many times. The V gene is TRBV12-3 or TRBV12-4, the J gene TRBJ2-2; 9 bases agree with TRBD1. The length of the CDR3 is 16 residues. The J segment lost 6 bases and the V segment lost 4 bases, leaving 9 bases of the junction unmatched. CDR3 sequence reads: CASSYLQGALAGELFF. CDR3 DNA: TGTGCCAGCAGTTATCTACAGGGGGCGTTGGCCGGGGAGCTGTTTTTT.

As to this clonotype: Being one base from a much bigger clone, this may be a read error. The chain carries TRBV4-3 and TRBJ2-7, with D perhaps matching TRBD2 (6 bases). The CDR3 spans 16 residues. Germline-derived CDR1 and CDR2 are LGHNA and YSLEER. CDR3 sequence reads: CPSSQGLGSGPYEQYF. The CDR3 DNA sequence: TGCCCCAGCAGCCAAGGGTTAGGTAGCGGACCCTACGAGCAGTACTTC.

In this sample, this clonotype turned up many times. The rearrangement links TRBV20-1 to TRBJ1-6; D not resolved. CDR3 length equals 16 residues. Germline CDR1 is DFQATT and CDR2 is SNEGSKA (reference sequence). V was clipped by 5 bases and J by 5 bases, with 19 bases between them. The CDR3 coding sequence is TGCAGTGCTTGTACCCCGGAGGGCAGTAATAATTCACCCCTCCACTTT. Amino acids: CSACTPEGSNNSPLHF.